A few counts support the clone carrying this TCR beta chain. For donors with ophthalmopathy, the disease showed moderate-to-severe activity, reached CAS ≥3 and NOSPECS ≥4, and had lasted under 3 months. The data were obtained in a study of Graves' ophthalmopathy and Graves' hyperthyroidism. The germline V gene encodes CDR1 SNHLY and CDR2 FYNNEI. V gave up 6 bases and J gave up 0 bases; unmatched junction bases: 13. The CDR3 is 17 residues long. Amplifying from RNA transcripts, the study obtained TCR beta CDR3 regions. After a first-round RT-PCR with HTBI primers, a second-round multiplex PCR was run. TCRdb re-derived calls from the multiplex PCR reads in MiXCR, one entry per CDR3 protein. The sample shows almost 750,000 distinct CDR3 sequences, approximately 40% of them seen only once.

The J gene is TRBJ2-7, the V gene TRBV2; TRBD2 agrees at 8 bases. The specimen was peripheral blood. The clonotype was recovered from an adult man with Graves' ophthalmopathy. The CDR3 coding sequence is TGTGCCAGCAGCGGGGGGGTGGCGGGAGTTCCCTCCTACGAGCAGTACTTC. This codes for CASSGGVAGVPSYEQYF.